Included here is one T cell receptor beta chain sequence, with context. Its target is unknown. This sample is part of a study of shared clonotypes between healthy human individuals. Using immunoSEQ multiplex PCR, the repertoire was profiled, and TCRdb retains in-frame clones only, with some absent. The repertoire consists of about 1.5 million clones, with approximately 98% occurring once and the leading ten covering approximately 0.44%. This CDR3 is built from 19 residues. CDR1 is LGHNA, CDR2 YSLEER, per germline. The trim removed 0 bases at V and 5 bases at J, leaving 15 bases unmatched. General study results and limits: Sample collection involved blood only; tissue repertoires are likely different. On the whole, naive subsets had larger estimated richness than memory subsets had.

Material for sequencing was naive CD4+ T cells sorted from blood. Subset reported: CD45RA+ positively selected. This TCR was sampled from a man younger than 45 in good health. The genes are TRBV4-3 and TRBJ2-5; 10 bases are a match to TRBD2. In DNA form, the CDR3 reads TGCGCCAGCAGCCAAGAGCTTATTACCGGGACTAGCGTAGGGGAGACCCAGTACTTC. This codes for CASSQELITGTSVGETQYF.